The rows below give T cell receptor beta chains drawn from one sample of a study of cytotoxic CD8 clonotypes in ibrutinib-treated CLL. Sequencing used immunoSEQ multiplex PCR; TCRdb keeps in-frame clones, though not all of them. The data hold roughly 220,000 clones, with 60% to 80% observed a single time. The sample here was PBMCs, taken after 12 months of ibrutinib treatment. These receptors were collected from a human donor with chronic lymphocytic leukemia. CDR3s include the opening cysteine and the closing phenylalanine or tryptophan. The D gene is left open where the match is weak. Some rows mark clone size as missing; the rest say once, few, many or name a class of expanded clone.

TRBV12-5	TRBD1	NA	TRBJ1-5	20	TGTGCTAGTGGTTTGGCTTCAGGGACAGATGGCTCTCCAAGCAATCAGCCCCAGCATTTT	CASGLASGTDGSPSNQPQHF
TRBV5-5	NA	NA	TRBJ2-2	13	TGTGCCAGCAGCTTTGAAGGGGACTGGGAGCTGTTTTTT	CASSFEGDWELFF
TRBV28	NA	NA	TRBJ2-4	15	TGTGCCAGCAGTCCCCTAGTCCTAGCCAAAAACATTCAGTACTTC	CASSPLVLAKNIQYF
TRBV6-5	TRBD2	NA	TRBJ2-3	14	TGTGCCAGCAGTTTCCAGCGGGGGGCAGATACGCAGTATTTT	CASSFQRGADTQYF
TRBV27	NA	NA	TRBJ2-7	16	TGTGCCAGCAGTTTTGGTTCAGGCGGACGGACCTACGAGCAGTACTTC	CASSFGSGGRTYEQYF
TRBV4-2	TRBD2	NA	TRBJ2-1	19	TGTGCCAGCAGCCAATCGCCTCCTCTAGCGGGAGGTACCTACAATGAGCAGTTCTTC	CASSQSPPLAGGTYNEQFF
TRBV7-8	NA	NA	TRBJ2-1	16	TGTGCCAGCAGCCCGGGGGCTTCGGGGACCCACAATGAGCAGTTCTTC	CASSPGASGTHNEQFF
TRBV5-1	NA	once	TRBJ2-5	17	TGCGCCAGCAGCAACCCAACGGCAGGGGGGCATCGAGAGACCCAGTACTTC	CASSNPTAGGHRETQYF
TRBV11-2	TRBD1	NA	TRBJ2-7	14	TGTGCCAGCAGCCCCCACCCGGGACAGGGTTTCCAGTACTTC	CASSPHPGQGFQYF
TRBV7-2	NA	NA	TRBJ2-2	15	TGTGCCAGCAGCTTAGGAAATGCGAACACCGGGGAGCTGTTTTTT	CASSLGNANTGELFF
TRBV6-5	NA	NA	TRBJ2-1	12	TGTGCCAGCAGCCGAACAAGGCATGAGCAGTTCTTC	CASSRTRHEQFF
TRBV18	TRBD1	NA	TRBJ1-1	16	TGTGCCAGCTCACCAGGGGAACAGGGGTGGGGCACTGAAGCTTTCTTT	CASSPGEQGWGTEAFF
TRBV5-1	TRBD2	NA	TRBJ2-5	13	TGCGCCAGCAGCCCCCCCGGGGGGACGCCCCAGTACTTC	CASSPPGGTPQYF
TRBV14	NA	few	TRBJ2-7	13	TGTGCCAGCAGCCAAAGCCCCGGGTCCGAGCAGTACTTC	CASSQSPGSEQYF
TRBV5-1	TRBD1	NA	TRBJ1-2	13	TGCGCCAGCAGCTTTACAGGGGACTATGGCTACACCTTC	CASSFTGDYGYTF
TRBV7-9	NA	NA	TRBJ2-7	15	TGTGCCAGCAGTCTTTCGGCTGACCCCTCCTACGAGCAGTACTTC	CASSLSADPSYEQYF
TRBV5-1	NA	NA	TRBJ1-1	15	TGCGCCAGCAGCCGACGGGGGGCCATGAACACTGAAGCTTTCTTT	CASSRRGAMNTEAFF
TRBV4-1	NA	NA	TRBJ1-2	13	TGCGCCAGCAGCCAAGAGGAGGGTATAGGCTACACCTTC	CASSQEEGIGYTF
TRBV6-1	NA	once	TRBJ1-5	13	TGTGCCAGCAGAGTTGACGGAGATCAGCCCCAGCATTTT	CASRVDGDQPQHF
TRBV5-4	NA	NA	TRBJ2-7	14	TGTGCCAGCAGCTTCACAGGGCTAGCAGGGGAGCAGTACTTC	CASSFTGLAGEQYF
TRBV7-3	NA	NA	TRBJ2-3	15	TGTGCCAGCAGCTTAGTTGGACGGAGCACAGATACGCAGTATTTT	CASSLVGRSTDTQYF
TRBV4-2	TRBD1	few	TRBJ1-2	15	TGTGCCAGCAGCTCCCCGACAGGGGCGGTCAATGGCTACACCTTC	CASSSPTGAVNGYTF
TRBV11-2	NA	NA	TRBJ2-6	15	TGTGCCAGCAGCTCCAGGAGCTCTGGGGCCAACGTCCTGACTTTC	CASSSRSSGANVLTF
TRBV4-2	TRBD1	NA	TRBJ2-6	18	TGTGCCAGCAGCCAAGCTCCTACAGGGGGCGCTGGGGCCAACGTCCTGACTTTC	CASSQAPTGGAGANVLTF
TRBV7-9	TRBD1	once	TRBJ2-2	17	TGTGCCAGCAGCTTGGGCCCCGGGACAGGGTACACCGGGGAGCTGTTTTTT	CASSLGPGTGYTGELFF
TRBV28	TRBD2	NA	TRBJ2-3	17	TGTGCCAGCAGTTTCTTGACTAGCGGGAGTGGTCAGGATACGCAGTATTTT	CASSFLTSGSGQDTQYF
TRBV19	NA	once	TRBJ2-3	15	TGTGCCAGTAGCATACGACAGACCTTCACAGATACGCAGTATTTT	CASSIRQTFTDTQYF
TRBV9	TRBD1	NA	TRBJ2-7	15	TGTGCCAGCAGCAAAACAGGGGGCCAACCCTACGAGCAGTACTTC	CASSKTGGQPYEQYF
TRBV25-1	NA	NA	TRBJ1-1	13	TGTGCCAGCACCCTAAACAGGAACACTGAAGCTTTCTTT	CASTLNRNTEAFF
TRBV21-1	NA	NA	TRBJ2-7	15	TGTGCCAGCAGCAAAGTCGGCGTCAGGGGATACGAGCAGTACTTC	CASSKVGVRGYEQYF
TRBV6-6	TRBD1	NA	TRBJ1-3	15	TGTGCCAGCAAACAGGGACAGAGCTCTGGAAACACCATATATTTT	CASKQGQSSGNTIYF
TRBV9	NA	NA	TRBJ1-1	11	TGTGCCAGCGGTAGGGGCGCTGAAGCTTTCTTT	CASGRGAEAFF
TRBV27	NA	NA	TRBJ1-4	14	TGTGCCAGCGGAGGAGGGGCAACTAATGAAAAACTGTTTTTT	CASGGGATNEKLFF
TRBV7-2	NA	NA	TRBJ1-2	13	TGTGCCAGCAGCTTAACAACCAACTATGGCTACACCTTC	CASSLTTNYGYTF
TRBV6-1	NA	few	TRBJ1-5	14	TGTGCCAGCAGTGAATGGGCAGGCAATCAGCCCCAGCATTTT	CASSEWAGNQPQHF
TRBV14	NA	NA	TRBJ1-2	13	TGTGCCAGCAGCGGGATGACGACCTATGGCTACACCTTC	CASSGMTTYGYTF
TRBV28	TRBD1	NA	TRBJ1-5	15	TGTGCCAGCAGCCATACAGGGGGGGGCAATCAGCCCCAGCATTTT	CASSHTGGGNQPQHF
TRBV25-1	NA	NA	TRBJ2-1	13	TGTGCCAGCACCATAGTTGGTGCCAATGAGCAGTTCTTC	CASTIVGANEQFF
TRBV2	NA	few	TRBJ2-7	14	TGTGCCAGCAAGGTCGGACAGAGCTCCTACGAGCAGTACTTC	CASKVGQSSYEQYF
TRBV2	NA	NA	TRBJ1-1	14	TGTGCCAGCAGTGAGGTTAGGGGGGACACTGAAGCTTTCTTT	CASSEVRGDTEAFF
TRBV4-1	NA	NA	TRBJ2-5	14	TGCGCCAGCAGCCAAGGTTTCCGGGATGGGACCCAGTACTTC	CASSQGFRDGTQYF
TRBV11-1	NA	few	TRBJ2-3	15	TGTGCCAGCAGCTCCCAGGGGTGGGGCACAGATACGCAGTATTTT	CASSSQGWGTDTQYF
TRBV27	TRBD1	NA	TRBJ1-1	13	TGTGCCAGCAGCCGACAGGGGAGAACTGAAGCTTTCTTT	CASSRQGRTEAFF
TRBV27	NA	NA	TRBJ1-2	15	TGTGCCACCAGTGATTCGGGGGCAAACGCCTATGGCTACACCTTC	CATSDSGANAYGYTF
TRBV29-1	TRBD1	NA	TRBJ2-5	12	TGCACCGCGGGACAGGGTCTAGAGACCCAGTACTTC	CTAGQGLETQYF
TRBV28	TRBD2	NA	TRBJ2-7	15	TGTGCCAGCAGTTCCCCGGGACTAGCGGGAAGCGAGCAGTACTTC	CASSSPGLAGSEQYF
TRBV4-2	NA	NA	TRBJ1-4	16	TGTGCCAGCAGCCAAGGTCGGGTTACAACTAATGAAAAACTGTTTTTT	CASSQGRVTTNEKLFF
TRBV5-6	NA	many	TRBJ1-2	16	TGTGCCAGCAGCTTGATTACCGGGACACTAAACTATGGCTACACCTTC	CASSLITGTLNYGYTF
TRBV5-1	NA	NA	TRBJ1-1	15	TGCGCCAGCAGCTTGGCCGGACTAATGAACACTGAAGCTTTCTTT	CASSLAGLMNTEAFF
TRBV27	NA	NA	TRBJ2-5	10	TGTGGCCCCCGGTCCCGGCCCCAGTACTTC	CGPRSRPQYF
TRBV4-1	TRBD1	NA	TRBJ2-7	16	TGCGCCAGCAGCCACCCCCCGGGACAGGGCTCCTACGAGCAGTACTTC	CASSHPPGQGSYEQYF
TRBV27	NA	few	TRBJ1-2	13	TGTGCCAGCAGTTTTGGAGGGCTCGATGGCTACACCTTC	CASSFGGLDGYTF
TRBV2	NA	NA	TRBJ1-1	15	TGTGCCAGCAGCCCCTGGGGTTGGGGGGGGAATGAAGCTTTCTTT	CASSPWGWGGNEAFF
TRBV18	NA	few	TRBJ1-5	15	TGTGCCAGCTCACTAGCGCAGTTGGGCAATCAGCCCCAGCATTTT	CASSLAQLGNQPQHF
TRBV7-8	NA	NA	TRBJ2-7	11	TGTGCCAGCAGCGAGGGGGGCGAGCAGTACTTC	CASSEGGEQYF
TRBV5-6	TRBD1	NA	TRBJ2-1	15	TGTGCCAGCAGCCCGGACAGGGGGTGGTTAGATGAGCAGTTCTTC	CASSPDRGWLDEQFF
TRBV5-1	NA	few	TRBJ2-7	14	TGCGCCAGCAGCTTAACCACTACCACCTACGAGCAGTACTTC	CASSLTTTTYEQYF
TRBV7-8	NA	many	TRBJ1-4	16	TGTGCCAGCAGCGCCGGTAGGGTCAGTCTCAGGGAAAAACTGTTTTTT	CASSAGRVSLREKLFF
TRBV6-1	NA	once	TRBJ2-7	13	TGTGCCAGCAGTGAACTCCTAGCAGTCATGCAGTACTTC	CASSELLAVMQYF
TRBV10-2	TRBD2	NA	TRBJ2-5	15	TGCGCCAGCAGACCTCCCCGGGCGGGAGAAGAGACCCAGTACTTC	CASRPPRAGEETQYF